The clone carrying this TCR beta chain was seen a single time. The antigen remains unidentified. The junction shows a germline mismatch at one end, possibly a read error. The CDR3 extends over 8 amino acids. Germline V lookup: CDR1 SGHTA, CDR2 FQGNSA. Sorted-subset replicate PCR reactions contained around 220 ng DNA, corresponding to roughly 29,000 T cell genomes. Data came from immunoSEQ multiplex PCR; TCRdb stores just in-frame clones and leaves some out. The sample includes some 800,000 clones, 92% seen only once; the top ten take approximately 25%. The sample comes from a study of shared clonotypes between healthy human individuals. General study points: A handful of donors had roughly 5.2% of their naive CD4 clonotypes in common.

CD45RO-negative cells were positively selected for CCR7, leaving out terminally differentiated effector memory CD45RA+ cells. The chain has TRBV7-2 and TRBJ2-7; D gene uncertain. The TCR was taken from a man aged 25-40 years in good health. Sequencing was performed on naive CD8+ T cells sorted from blood. CDR3 nucleotides: TGTGCCAGCAGCTTGACGGAATTC. Residues: CASSLTEF.